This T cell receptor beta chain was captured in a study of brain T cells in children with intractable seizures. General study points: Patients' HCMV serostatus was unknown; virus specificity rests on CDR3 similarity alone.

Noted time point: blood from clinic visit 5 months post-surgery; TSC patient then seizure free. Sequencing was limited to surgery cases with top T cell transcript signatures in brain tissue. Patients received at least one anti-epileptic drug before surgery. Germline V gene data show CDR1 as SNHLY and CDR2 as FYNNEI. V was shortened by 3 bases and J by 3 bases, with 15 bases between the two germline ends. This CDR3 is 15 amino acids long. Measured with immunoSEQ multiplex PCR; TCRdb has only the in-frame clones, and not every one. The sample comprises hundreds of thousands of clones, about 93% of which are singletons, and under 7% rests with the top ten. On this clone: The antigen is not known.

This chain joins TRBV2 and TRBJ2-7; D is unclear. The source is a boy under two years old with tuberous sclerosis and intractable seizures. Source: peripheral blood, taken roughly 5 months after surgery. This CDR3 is CASSDGYGSNYEQYF. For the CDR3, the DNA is TGTGCCAGCAGTGATGGTTATGGAAGTAACTACGAGCAGTACTTC.